A few counts support the clone carrying this TCR beta chain. Its antigen is still unknown. The data were obtained in a study of T cells in Graves' hyperthyroidism and ophthalmopathy. General study points: The model foresaw ophthalmopathy a median roughly 6.6 months prior to onset.

A lack of ophthalmopathy progression within 18 months defined stable Graves' hyperthyroidism. In patients aged 18 to 65, hyperthyroidism was newly diagnosed, with duration under 2 months. CDR3 length: 15 residues. CDR1 is SGHTS, CDR2 YDEGEE, per germline. V gave up 0 bases and J gave up 1 base, with 11 bases separating them. Amplification targeted TCR beta CDR3 regions from RNA transcripts. When the TCR CDR3 underwent first-round RT-PCR, the HTBI primer set was used. TCRdb called the multiplex PCR reads again in MiXCR, with one record for every CDR3 protein. This sample has about 570,000 distinct CDR3 sequences; 12% to 15% occur once, and the top ten carry approximately 13%.

The TCR comes from a woman aged 40-49 years with Graves' hyperthyroidism. The material sequenced was blood. The chain couples TRBV5-8 to TRBJ2-7; the D call may be TRBD1 or TRBD2 (6 bases each). CDR3 coding DNA: TGTGCCAGCAGCTTGGGGGGGGCGAGATCCTACGAGCAGTACTTC. This gives the protein CASSLGGARSYEQYF.